Presented here are 26 T cell receptor beta chains from one specimen sequenced in a study of blood T cell repertoires in COVID-19. The table came from immunoSEQ multiplex PCR; TCRdb's copy has only in-frame clones and leaves some out. The sample includes roughly 120,000 clones, more than 80% seen only once; the top ten take around 6%. Sequenced material: peripheral blood. Receptors were obtained from an older woman with COVID-19, enrolled during active disease.

The chain couples TRBV4-1 to TRBJ2-1, with TRBD1 identical over 12 bases. The length of the CDR3 is 19 residues. Germline CDR1 reads MGHRA; CDR2 reads YSYEKL. V shed 7 bases and J 4 bases; nucleotides not matched to a gene: 17. In nucleotides, the CDR3 is TGCGCCAGCACCTTAAGGGGACAGGGGGCTGAAGCTAGTTACAATGAGCAGTTCTTC. Its protein product is CASTLRGQGAEASYNEQFF.

The chain has TRBV5-1 and TRBJ2-3, with TRBD2 as a possible D gene (6 bases). CDR1 is SGHRS and CDR2 is YFSETQ in the germline V gene. The CDR3 length is 15 residues. Trimming shortened V by 2 bases and J by 0 bases, and 10 bases separated the two germline ends. CDR3: CASSFSGASTDTQYF. CDR3 nucleotides: TGCGCCAGCAGCTTTTCGGGAGCTAGCACAGATACGCAGTATTTT.

The chain carries TRBV7-9 and TRBJ1-2; 7 nucleotides align to TRBD1. The CDR3 is made up of 12 amino acids. Trimming cost V 5 bases and J 8 bases; bases outside gene matches: 5. In germline, CDR1 is SEHNR, CDR2 FQNEAQ (reference sequence). CDR3 protein: CASSTRQGGYTF. CDR3 DNA sequence: TGTGCCAGCAGCACTCGACAGGGAGGCTACACCTTC. The variable domain in full, completed from reference TRBV7-9 and TRBJ1-2, reads DTGVSQNPRHKITKRGQNVTFRCDPISEHNRLYWYRQTLGQGPEFLTYFQNEAQLEKSRLLSDRFSAERPKGSFSTLEIQRTEQGDSAMYLCASSTRQGGYTFGSGTRLTVV.

The CDR3, as DNA: TGTGCCAGCAGTGAACGCGAAGGAGCCCTCTATGGCTACACCTTC. This sequence encodes CASSEREGALYGYTF. The chain uses TRBV6-1 and TRBJ1-2; D not resolved. The CDR3 has 15 residues. Germline V gene data show CDR1 as MNHNS and CDR2 as SASEGT. Trimming cost V 2 bases and J 4 bases, with 14 bases left between them.

This clone occurred a few times. This chain connects TRBV6-5 to TRBJ1-3; no firm D call. The CDR3 is 13 residues long. The V end was cut by 8 bases, the J end by 0 bases, with 8 bases between. Germline V CDR1 and CDR2: MNHEY, SVGAGI. The CDR3 bases are TGTGCCAGCGAGGCGCCCTCTGGAAACACCATATATTTT. Its protein product is CASEAPSGNTIYF.

The chain recombines TRBV5-4 with TRBJ1-1; D perhaps matches TRBD1 (5 bases). Trimming removed 4 bases from V and 1 base from J, with 8 bases in between. This CDR3 is built from 13 residues. Germline V gives CDR1 SGHNT, CDR2 YYREEE (reference sequence). The CDR3 loop reads CASSNGQNTEAFF. Written as DNA, the CDR3 is TGTGCCAGCAGCAATGGACAGAACACTGAAGCTTTCTTT.

The rearrangement uses TRBV7-8 and TRBJ2-5; TRBD2 aligns across 11 bases. The CDR3 has 16 residues. V dropped 7 bases and J dropped 9; count of bases not matched to a gene: 16. Germline V gives CDR1 SGHVS, CDR2 FQNEAQ. The CDR3 sequence: CASTQGTSGHTVPQYF. CDR3 nucleotides: TGTGCCAGCACCCAAGGGACTAGCGGACACACTGTGCCCCAGTACTTC. Full variable domain (remainder filled in from reference TRBV7-8 and TRBJ2-5): GAGVSQSPRYKVAKRGQDVALRCDPISGHVSLFWYQQALGQGPEFLTYFQNEAQLDKSGLPSDRFFAERPEGSVSTLKIQRTQQEDSAVYLCASTQGTSGHTVPQYFGPGTRLLVL.

V gene TRBV2 combines with J gene TRBJ1-4; TRBD1 might be the D (6 bases). V was clipped by 5 bases and J by 11 bases, with 15 bases between them. The CDR3 runs 13 residues. CDR1 is SNHLY and CDR2 is FYNNEI in the germline V gene. This chain's CDR3 is CASSSTGTRKLFF. CDR3 coding DNA: TGTGCCAGCAGTTCAACCGGGACACGGAAACTGTTTTTT.

The V call is TRBV6-1, the J call TRBJ1-6; 8 bases are a match to TRBD1. CDR1 and CDR2 from the germline V gene are MNHNS and SASEGT. CDR3 length: 18 amino acids. The V segment lost 4 bases and the J segment 7 bases; nucleotides outside the gene matches: 15. As DNA, the CDR3 is TGTGCCAGCAGTGGAACTGGGACAGGATCGGTCTCGAATTCACCCCTCCACTTT. It codes for CASSGTGTGSVSNSPLHF.

The chain carries TRBV27 and TRBJ2-5; the match to TRBD2 covers 8 bases. J was trimmed by 2 bases and V by 7 bases; bases with no gene match: 9. The CDR3 runs 15 residues. From germline, CDR1 is MNHEY and CDR2 SMNVEV (reference sequence). CDR3 protein: CASMDGGASQETQYF. CDR3 DNA: TGTGCCAGCATGGACGGGGGGGCGTCGCAAGAGACCCAGTACTTC.

The chain recombines TRBV11-2 with TRBJ1-4; 8 bases line up with TRBD1. V lost 5 bases, J lost 8 bases, and 7 bases stayed unmatched. The CDR3 has 14 residues. The germline gives CDR1 SGHAT, CDR2 FQNNGV. The CDR3, as DNA: TGTGCCAGCAGCCCCGGGACAGGTCACGAAAAACTGTTTTTT. Its protein is CASSPGTGHEKLFF.

This clone was seen a single time. The chain recombines TRBV19 with TRBJ2-3; TRBD1 aligns across 9 bases. Germline assignment: CDR1 LNHDA and CDR2 SQIVND (reference sequence). The CDR3 sequence is 14 residues long. V was clipped by 4 bases and J by 5 bases; unmatched bases: 4. The CDR3: CASSTGQGRDTQYF. In DNA form, the CDR3 reads TGTGCCAGTAGTACGGGACAGGGTAGAGATACGCAGTATTTT.

The genes are TRBV4-2 and TRBJ2-5; a weak D match, TRBD1 (6 bases). Deletions cut 0 bases from V and 5 bases from J, with 13 bases between. Germline assignment: CDR1 LGHNA and CDR2 YNFKEQ. The CDR3 has 15 amino acids. CDR3 in DNA: TGTGCCAGCAGCCAAGAAACAGGGTCCTGGGAGACCCAGTACTTC. It is translated as CASSQETGSWETQYF.

This chain uses TRBV7-9 with TRBJ2-5; weak D call: TRBD1 (6 bases). Germline CDR1 SEHNR, CDR2 FQNEAQ (reference sequence). CDR3 length: 13 residues. Deletions cut 5 bases from V and 2 bases from J, with 9 bases between. DNA of the CDR3: TGTGCCAGCAGCAGGGGACAACAAGAGACCCAGTACTTC. Translation gives CASSRGQQETQYF.

The chain is built from TRBV5-1 and TRBJ1-2; D possibly corresponds to TRBD1 (6 bases). The germline gives CDR1 SGHRS, CDR2 YFSETQ. Trimming shortened V by 4 bases and J by 2 bases, and 15 bases separated the two germline ends. This CDR3 has 15 amino acids. The CDR3 reads CASSGGATWNYGYTF. CDR3 nucleotide sequence: TGCGCCAGCAGCGGGGGGGCGACATGGAACTATGGCTACACCTTC. Combining the CDR3 with reference TRBV5-1 and TRBJ1-2 gives the whole variable domain KAGVTQTPRYLIKTRGQQVTLSCSPISGHRSVSWYQQTPGQGLQFLFEYFSETQRNKGNFPGRFSGRQFSNSRSEMNVSTLELGDSALYLCASSGGATWNYGYTFGSGTRLTVV.

V is TRBV7-8 and J is TRBJ2-7; 8 bases match TRBD1. The CDR3 is 17 residues long. Germline trimming cut 2 bases from V and 0 bases from J; bases unmatched to any gene: 9. Per the germline V gene, CDR1 is SGHVS and CDR2 is FQNEAQ. In DNA form, the CDR3 reads TGTGCCAGCAGCTTACGGGTGGGGACAGGTGCCTCCTACGAGCAGTACTTC. Translated: CASSLRVGTGASYEQYF.

J is TRBJ2-7 and V is TRBV11-3, with TRBD1 matching 9 bases. The CDR3 covers 15 residues. V trimming: 5 bases; J trimming: 6 bases; junction bases outside the gene matches: 11. The germline V gene encodes CDR1 SGHNT and CDR2 YENEEA. The CDR3 here is CASSTRTGAIPEQYF. In DNA, the CDR3 is TGTGCCAGCAGCACGCGGACAGGGGCCATTCCCGAGCAGTACTTC.

The chain uses TRBV19 and TRBJ1-2, with D uncertain. Deletions cut 1 base from V and 4 bases from J, with 4 bases between. CDR1 is LNHDA, CDR2 SQIVND, per germline (reference sequence). There are 12 residues in the CDR3. CDR3 amino acids: CASSIASYGYTF. CDR3 coding DNA: TGTGCCAGTAGTATAGCCTCCTATGGCTACACCTTC.

This clone was picked up a small number of times. This chain connects TRBV2 to TRBJ1-4; TRBD1 might be the D (5 bases). Between the trimmed V and J ends, which lost 6 bases and 4 bases, there was a span of 9 bases. The CDR3 totals 13 residues. Germline V gives CDR1 SNHLY, CDR2 FYNNEI. The CDR3, as DNA: TGTGCCAGCAGGAGACAGATTAATGAAAAACTGTTTTTT. Its translation: CASRRQINEKLFF.

The rearrangement links TRBV5-8 to TRBJ1-1, with D tentatively TRBD1 (6 bases). This CDR3 contains 15 residues. Trimming cost V 6 bases and J 5 bases, with 20 bases left between them. CDR1 SGHTS and CDR2 YDEGEE come from the germline V gene. The DNA of the CDR3 is TGTGCCAGCACTTTAAGGGGGTCCTGGGAAACTGAAGCTTTCTTT. Its protein is CASTLRGSWETEAFF.

The rearrangement joins TRBV10-3 to TRBJ1-3; possible D gene TRBD1, 6 bases. From germline, CDR1 is ENHRY and CDR2 SYGVKD. There are 15 residues in the CDR3. Trimming removed 10 bases from V and 2 bases from J, with 18 bases in between. The chain's CDR3 is CATKSQGTPGNTIYF. CDR3 DNA sequence: TGTGCCACCAAATCACAGGGAACTCCTGGAAACACCATATATTTT.

This chain uses TRBV28 with TRBJ1-2; TRBD1 matches at 8 bases. The V gene end was trimmed by 6 bases and the J gene end by 7 bases; junction bases not matched to a gene: 10. The CDR3 contains 14 residues. Germline values: CDR1 MDHEN, CDR2 SYDVKM. The CDR3 protein is CASRATGEVLGYTF. The CDR3 DNA is TGTGCCAGCAGGGCGACAGGGGAGGTTCTTGGCTACACCTTC.

CDR3 sequence: CASSLTGGTEAFF. The CDR3 coding sequence is TGTGCCAGCAGCTTAACAGGGGGCACTGAAGCTTTCTTT. This sequence joins TRBV7-6 and TRBJ1-1; TRBD1 aligns across 8 bases. Trimming took 2 bases from V and 4 from J; bases not matched to a gene: 0. The CDR3 is made up of 13 amino acids. From germline, CDR1 is SGHVS and CDR2 FNYEAQ.

The chain is built from TRBV12-1 and TRBJ2-3; TRBD2 was called by the table and not checked on the DNA. TRBV12-1 is described as a pseudogene. This CDR3 has 17 amino acids. CDR3 in DNA: TGTGCCAGCAGCTCTCGGACTAGCGGGAAAACCACAGATACGCAGTATTTT. Translated: CASSSRTSGKTTDTQYF.

This chain links TRBV4-3 with TRBJ2-1, with D perhaps TRBD1 (6 bases). CDR3 size: 17 residues. CDR1 is LGHNA and CDR2 is YSLEER in the germline V gene. With 4 bases removed from V and 2 bases from J, the gap between germline ends came to 18 bases. The CDR3 loop reads CASSPHPGQLTYNEQFF. DNA for the CDR3: TGCGCCAGCAGCCCTCACCCTGGACAGCTCACCTACAATGAGCAGTTCTTC.

The rearrangement uses TRBV6-5 and TRBJ2-7; D is possibly TRBD2 (6 bases). The germline CDR1 and CDR2 sequences are MNHEY and SVGAGI. The ends were cut back, 3 bases at V and 4 bases at J, with 13 bases in the middle. The CDR3 extends over 14 amino acids. CDR3 protein: CASSYGTGAYEQYF. The CDR3 DNA follows: TGTGCCAGCAGTTATGGGACTGGGGCATACGAGCAGTACTTC.